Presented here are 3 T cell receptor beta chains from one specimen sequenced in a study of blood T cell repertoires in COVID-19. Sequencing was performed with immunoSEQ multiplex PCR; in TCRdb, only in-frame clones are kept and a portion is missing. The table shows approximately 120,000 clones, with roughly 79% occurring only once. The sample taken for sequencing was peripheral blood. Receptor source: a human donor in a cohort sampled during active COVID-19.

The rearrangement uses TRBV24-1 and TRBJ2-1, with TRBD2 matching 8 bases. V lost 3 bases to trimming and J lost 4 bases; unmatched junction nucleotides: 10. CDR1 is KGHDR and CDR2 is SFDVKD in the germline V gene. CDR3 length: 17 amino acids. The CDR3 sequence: CATSDATAGGAYNEQFF. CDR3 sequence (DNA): TGTGCCACCAGTGATGCAACGGCCGGGGGGGCATACAATGAGCAGTTCTTC.

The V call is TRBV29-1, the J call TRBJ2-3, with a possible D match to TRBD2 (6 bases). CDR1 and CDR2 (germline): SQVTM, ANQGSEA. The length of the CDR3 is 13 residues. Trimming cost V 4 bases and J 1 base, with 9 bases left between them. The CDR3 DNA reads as TGCAGCGTTGTCCCGGGGGGCACAGATACGCAGTATTTT. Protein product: CSVVPGGTDTQYF.

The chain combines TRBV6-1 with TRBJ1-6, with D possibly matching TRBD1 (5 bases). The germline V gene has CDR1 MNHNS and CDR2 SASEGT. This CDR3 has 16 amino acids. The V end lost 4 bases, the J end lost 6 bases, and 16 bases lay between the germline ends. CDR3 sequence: CASSGEQLQVNSPLHF. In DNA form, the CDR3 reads TGTGCCAGCAGTGGAGAGCAGTTACAGGTTAATTCACCCCTCCACTTT.